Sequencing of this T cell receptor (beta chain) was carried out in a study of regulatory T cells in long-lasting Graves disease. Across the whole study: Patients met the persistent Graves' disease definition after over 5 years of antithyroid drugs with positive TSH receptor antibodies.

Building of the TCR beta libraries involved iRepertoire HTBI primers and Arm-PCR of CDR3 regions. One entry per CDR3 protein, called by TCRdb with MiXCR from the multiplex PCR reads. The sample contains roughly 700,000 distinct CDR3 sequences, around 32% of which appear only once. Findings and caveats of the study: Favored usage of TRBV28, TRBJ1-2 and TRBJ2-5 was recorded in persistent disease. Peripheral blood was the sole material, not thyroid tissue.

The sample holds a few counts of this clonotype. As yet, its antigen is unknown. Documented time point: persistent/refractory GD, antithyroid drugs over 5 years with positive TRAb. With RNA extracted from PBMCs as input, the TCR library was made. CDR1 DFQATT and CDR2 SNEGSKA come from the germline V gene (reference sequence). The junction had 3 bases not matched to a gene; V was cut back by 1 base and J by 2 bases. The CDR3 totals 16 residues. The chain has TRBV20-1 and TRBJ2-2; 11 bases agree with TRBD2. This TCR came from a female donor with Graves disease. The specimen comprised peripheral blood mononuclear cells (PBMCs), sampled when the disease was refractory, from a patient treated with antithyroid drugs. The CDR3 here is CSARVGTSGNTGELFF. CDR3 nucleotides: TGCAGTGCTAGAGTCGGGACTAGCGGAAACACCGGGGAGCTGTTTTTT.